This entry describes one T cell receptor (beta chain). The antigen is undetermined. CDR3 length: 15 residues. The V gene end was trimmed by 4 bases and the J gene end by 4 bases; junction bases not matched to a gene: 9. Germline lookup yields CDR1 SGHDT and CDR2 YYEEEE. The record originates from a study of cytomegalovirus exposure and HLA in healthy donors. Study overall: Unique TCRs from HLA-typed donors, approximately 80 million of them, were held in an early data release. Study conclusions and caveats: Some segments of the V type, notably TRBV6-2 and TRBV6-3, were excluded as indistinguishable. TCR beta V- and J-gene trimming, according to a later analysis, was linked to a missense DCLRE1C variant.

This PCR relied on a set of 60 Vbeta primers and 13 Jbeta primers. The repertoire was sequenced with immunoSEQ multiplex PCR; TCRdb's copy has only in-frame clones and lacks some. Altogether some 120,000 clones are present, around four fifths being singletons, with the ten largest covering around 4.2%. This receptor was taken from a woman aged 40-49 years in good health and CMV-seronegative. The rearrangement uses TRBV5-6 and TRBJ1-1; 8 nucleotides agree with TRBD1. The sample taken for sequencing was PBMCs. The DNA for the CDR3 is TGTGCCAGCAGCCAGGACAGGGTTTATGCCACTGAAGCTTTCTTT. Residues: CASSQDRVYATEAFF.